This T cell receptor (beta chain) derives from a study of blood T cell repertoires in COVID-19. The overall study: Nucleic acid was either cDNA or gDNA, and it came from T cells, B-cell-depleted T cells, or PBMCs.

The participants were between roughly 18 and 89 years old and came from roughly 25 US areas. This table comes from immunoSEQ multiplex PCR, and its TCRdb copy is limited to in-frame clones, with some not included. The profile shows around 330,000 clones, around 85% of them singletons. Germline V gene data show CDR1 as SGHNT and CDR2 as YENEEA. The V end was cut by 3 bases, the J end by 1 base, with 5 bases between. The CDR3 length is 13 residues. The chain joins TRBV11-3 to TRBJ2-3; unclear D gene. The clonotype originates from a woman in her thirties who had been exposed to COVID-19. Sequencing input: PBMCs or T cells enriched from blood (not recorded which). CDR3 loop: CASSFPGTDTQYF. Written as DNA, the CDR3 is TGTGCCAGCAGCTTTCCGGGCACAGATACGCAGTATTTT.